One sample yielded the 27 T cell receptor beta chains listed below, sequenced in a study of T cell responses to AZD1222 COVID-19 vaccine. The repertoire was sequenced with immunoSEQ multiplex PCR; TCRdb's copy has only in-frame clones and lacks some. This table has more than 85,000 clones, 88% appearing once. The sample consisted of peripheral blood, taken on day 0 of AZD1222 vaccination. The receptor set was obtained from an adult in good health.

The gene calls are TRBV19 and TRBJ2-3; 7 bases match TRBD2. Germline-derived CDR1 and CDR2 are LNHDA and SQIVND (reference sequence). This CDR3 comprises 15 residues. The trim removed 3 bases at V and 3 bases at J, leaving 6 bases unmatched. The DNA for the CDR3 is TGTGCCAGTAGTATCTCCGGGGGGAATACAGATACGCAGTATTTT. This gives the protein CASSISGGNTDTQYF.

This chain links TRBV18 with TRBJ1-4; D gene uncertain. Per germline, CDR1 KGHSH and CDR2 LQKENI. V dropped 10 bases and J dropped 1 base, with 10 bases sitting between them. The CDR3 sequence is 13 residues long. In nucleotides, the CDR3 is TGTGCCACGACTTACAGAACTAATGAAAAACTGTTTTTT. Translated: CATTYRTNEKLFF.

This sequence joins TRBV30 and TRBJ2-3, with TRBD1 as a possible D gene (6 bases). Deletions cut 4 bases from V and 0 bases from J, with 14 bases between. The CDR3 totals 15 residues. Germline V gives CDR1 GTSNPN, CDR2 SVGIG (reference sequence). The CDR3 loop reads CAWTTDGTSTDTQYF. The CDR3 nucleotides are TGTGCCTGGACCACGGACGGGACAAGCACAGATACGCAGTATTTT. Based on the CDR3 plus reference TRBV30 and TRBJ2-3, the full variable domain is SQTIHQWPATLVQPVGSPLSLECTVEGTSNPNLYWYRQAAGRGLQLLFYSVGIGQISSEVPQNLSASRPQDRQFILSSKKLLLSDSGFYLCAWTTDGTSTDTQYFGPGTRLTVL.

The chain uses TRBV9 and TRBJ1-1, with TRBD1 matching 8 bases. Per germline, CDR1 SGDLS and CDR2 YYNGEE. J lost 3 bases, V lost 3 bases, and 7 bases had no gene match. This CDR3 comprises 15 residues. CDR3 amino acids: CASSADRVRDTEAFF. The CDR3, as DNA: TGTGCCAGCAGCGCGGACAGGGTTAGGGACACTGAAGCTTTCTTT.

The chain combines TRBV6-1 with TRBJ2-3; D unclear. V lost 4 bases and J 3 bases, leaving 11 bases between the germline ends. Germline V lookup: CDR1 MNHNS, CDR2 SASEGT. CDR3 length: 14 amino acids. CDR3 sequence: CASSAALGTDTQYF. The CDR3 nucleotides are TGTGCCAGCAGTGCAGCCTTGGGTACAGATACGCAGTATTTT.

This chain links TRBV28 with TRBJ1-5, with D unresolved. Germline V gene lookup returns CDR1 MDHEN and CDR2 SYDVKM. The CDR3 contains 12 residues. The V gene lost 5 bases and the J gene lost 7 bases, with 9 bases spanning the gap. CDR3 protein: CASSLKGQPQHF. In DNA form, the CDR3 reads TGTGCCAGCAGTCTCAAAGGCCAGCCCCAGCATTTT. Combining the CDR3 with reference TRBV28 and TRBJ1-5 gives the whole variable domain DVKVTQSSRYLVKRTGEKVFLECVQDMDHENMFWYRQDPGLGLRLIYFSYDVKMKEKGDIPEGYSVSREKKERFSLILESASTNQTSMYLCASSLKGQPQHFGDGTRLSIL.

The chain uses TRBV9 and TRBJ1-2; D gene unclear. Germline CDR1 and CDR2: SGDLS and YYNGEE. Trimming removed 0 bases from V and 7 bases from J, with 10 bases in between. The CDR3 is 13 residues long. The CDR3 spells CASSVGGVLGYTF. The CDR3 region has the DNA TGTGCCAGCAGCGTAGGTGGGGTCCTTGGCTACACCTTC. Looking up the rest from reference TRBV9 and TRBJ1-2 gives the full variable domain: DSGVTQTPKHLITATGQRVTLRCSPRSGDLSVYWYQQSLDQGLQFLIQYYNGEERAKGNILERFSAQQFPDLHSELNLSSLELGDSALYFCASSVGGVLGYTFGSGTRLTVV.

This clone appeared once. The gene calls are TRBV5-8 and TRBJ1-1; D might be TRBD1 (6 bases). The CDR3 has 14 amino acids. CDR1 SGHTS and CDR2 YDEGEE come from the germline V gene. The V and J ends lost 6 bases and 0 bases respectively, with 12 bases between them. As DNA, the CDR3 is TGTGCCAGCAACCTGGGGGACATGAACACTGAAGCTTTCTTT. Protein: CASNLGDMNTEAFF.

This chain links TRBV3-1 (or the pseudogene TRBV3-2) with TRBJ2-5; tentative D call: TRBD1 (7 bases). Germline CDR1 is LGHDT and CDR2 is YNNKEL (reference sequence). V lost 6 bases to trimming and J lost 4 bases, with 18 bases between them. This CDR3 spans 15 amino acids. The CDR3 DNA follows: TGTGCCAGCAGTCCCATGGAGGGGGCTGTAGAGACCCAGTACTTC. The encoded protein is CASSPMEGAVETQYF.

This clone was recorded only once. The V gene is TRBV5-1, the J gene TRBJ1-2, with D perhaps TRBD1 (6 bases). The CDR3 has 14 amino acids. Germline CDR1 reads SGHRS; CDR2 reads YFSETQ. Trimming took off 0 bases at V and 8 bases at J, with 14 bases between the two ends. In nucleotides, the CDR3 is TGCGCCAGCAGCTTGGAAGGGCTGCAGGGGGGCTACACCTTC. This gives the protein CASSLEGLQGGYTF.

This clone has only a few counts. The gene calls are TRBV28 and TRBJ1-2; D gene uncertain. Germline V CDR1 and CDR2: MDHEN, SYDVKM. This CDR3 is built from 14 residues. V dropped 3 bases and J dropped 6 bases, with 14 bases sitting between them. The CDR3 protein is CASSFVGGKNGYTF. DNA of the CDR3: TGTGCCAGCAGTTTTGTGGGAGGTAAAAATGGCTACACCTTC.

The chain carries TRBV7-2 and TRBJ1-4; D is perhaps TRBD1 (6 bases). The CDR3 is 14 amino acids. Looked up from germline, CDR1 is SGHTA and CDR2 is FQGNSA. Between the trimmed V and J ends, which lost 5 bases and 4 bases, there was a span of 11 bases. The CDR3 is CASSQTGYNEKLFF. CDR3 bases: TGTGCCAGCAGCCAAACAGGGTATAATGAAAAACTGTTTTTT.

The chain uses TRBV14 and TRBJ2-3; no clear D gene. This CDR3 is 17 amino acids long. Germline CDR1 is SGHDN and CDR2 is FVKESK. Trimming removed 1 base at V and 3 bases at J, with 17 bases between. CDR3 DNA: TGTGCCAGCAGCCAAGTTGGTGTACCGGGTTGGACAGATACGCAGTATTTT. Protein sequence: CASSQVGVPGWTDTQYF.

V usage is TRBV7-2 and J usage is TRBJ2-1; 8 bases fit TRBD1. V trimming: 5 bases; J trimming: 4 bases; junction bases outside the gene matches: 7. This CDR3 is 15 amino acids long. CDR1 and CDR2 from the germline V gene are SGHTA and FQGNSA. CDR3 nucleotide sequence: TGTGCCAGCAGCCCGTGGACAGGGCAATACAATGAGCAGTTCTTC. It is translated as CASSPWTGQYNEQFF. Combining the CDR3 with reference TRBV7-2 and TRBJ2-1 gives the whole variable domain GAGVSQSPSNKVTEKGKDVELRCDPISGHTALYWYRQSLGQGLEFLIYFQGNSAPDKSGLPSDRFSAERTGGSVSTLTIQRTQQEDSAVYLCASSPWTGQYNEQFFGPGTRLTVL.

In DNA, the CDR3 is TGTGCCAGCAGTTTAGGGGGGAGGGGGGAAGAGACCCAGTACTTC. As protein: CASSLGGRGEETQYF. The chain joins TRBV27 to TRBJ2-5; D is perhaps TRBD2 (7 bases). V was cut by 2 bases and J by 3 bases, with 13 bases left in between. The CDR3 runs 15 residues. Germline CDR1 is MNHEY and CDR2 is SMNVEV (reference sequence).

The rearrangement uses TRBV15 and TRBJ2-2; tentatively, D is TRBD2 (5 bases). In germline, CDR1 is LNHNV, CDR2 YYDKDF (reference sequence). With 1 base removed from V and 0 bases from J, the gap between germline ends came to 12 bases. The CDR3 extends over 17 amino acids. Here the CDR3 DNA reads TGTGCCACCAGCAGAGTAATGGGGAGTCCGAACACCGGGGAGCTGTTTTTT. Its translation: CATSRVMGSPNTGELFF. Drawing the rest from reference TRBV15 and TRBJ2-2, the complete variable domain is DAMVIQNPRYQVTQFGKPVTLSCSQTLNHNVMYWYQQKSSQAPKLLFHYYDKDFNNEADTPDNFQSRRPNTSFCFLDIRSPGLGDTAMYLCATSRVMGSPNTGELFFGEGSRLTVL.

V and J are TRBV19 and TRBJ2-3; D is undetermined. This CDR3 has 16 residues. Germline CDR1 LNHDA, CDR2 SQIVND (reference sequence). Trimming left V 3 bases short and J 2 bases short, with 15 bases between. CDR3 in amino acids: CASSIANSIPTDTQYF. CDR3 coding DNA: TGTGCCAGTAGTATCGCTAACTCGATACCCACAGATACGCAGTATTTT. The variable domain in full, completed from reference TRBV19 and TRBJ2-3, reads DGGITQSPKYLFRKEGQNVTLSCEQNLNHDAMYWYRQDPGQGLRLIYYSQIVNDFQKGDIAEGYSVSREKKESFPLTVTSAQKNPTAFYLCASSIANSIPTDTQYFGPGTRLTVL.

The chain is built from TRBV4-1 and TRBJ1-4; TRBD1 agrees at 11 bases. Germline-derived CDR1 and CDR2 are MGHRA and YSYEKL. This CDR3 has 15 amino acids. V gave up 0 bases and J gave up 8 bases; unmatched junction bases: 2. The CDR3 spells CASSQEGTGGEKLFF. CDR3 in DNA: TGCGCCAGCAGCCAAGAGGGGACAGGGGGGGAAAAACTGTTTTTT.

The V call is TRBV28, the J call TRBJ2-1; 9 nucleotides match TRBD2. Germline CDR1 and CDR2: MDHEN and SYDVKM. This CDR3 comprises 15 residues. The V and J ends lost 3 bases and 9 bases, in that order; junction bases with no gene match: 9. The CDR3 protein is CASSFNRAGGGEQFF. The CDR3 DNA reads as TGTGCCAGCAGTTTCAATCGGGCGGGAGGGGGTGAGCAGTTCTTC.

This clone occurred a few times. The rearrangement uses TRBV18 and TRBJ2-1, with 7 bases fitting TRBD1. V gave up 4 bases and J gave up 3 bases; unmatched junction bases: 3. This CDR3 has 14 amino acids. Per the germline V gene, CDR1 is KGHSH and CDR2 is LQKENI. The CDR3 coding sequence is TGTGCCAGCTCACGGGACAGCTTCTACAATGAGCAGTTCTTC. Its translation is CASSRDSFYNEQFF.

The chain recombines TRBV9 with TRBJ1-2; TRBD1 matches at 9 bases. CDR1 is SGDLS and CDR2 is YYNGEE in the germline V gene. The length of the CDR3 is 15 residues. V trimming: 4 bases; J trimming: 4 bases; junction bases outside the gene matches: 8. This CDR3 is CASSSQTGGTYGYTF. As DNA, the CDR3 is TGTGCCAGCAGCTCCCAGACAGGGGGGACCTATGGCTACACCTTC.

This rearrangement joins TRBV6-2 or TRBV6-3 to TRBJ2-1; 7 bases fit TRBD2. The CDR3 contains 16 residues. Trimming cost V 4 bases and J 6 bases; bases outside gene matches: 12. Germline V lookup: CDR1 MNHEY, CDR2 SVGEGT. The CDR3 loop is CASSSPGAGRGNEQFF. CDR3 bases: TGTGCCAGCAGTTCCCCTGGGGCAGGGAGGGGCAATGAGCAGTTCTTC.

The rearrangement links TRBV19 to TRBJ2-2; D not resolved. V gave up 7 bases and J gave up 5 bases, with 17 bases separating them. In germline, CDR1 is LNHDA, CDR2 SQIVND (reference sequence). The CDR3 loop spans 15 amino acids. The CDR3 loop is CASKGSPPETGELFF. Written as DNA, the CDR3 is TGTGCCAGTAAAGGCAGCCCTCCGGAGACCGGGGAGCTGTTTTTT.

The rearrangement joins TRBV28 to TRBJ1-1; the D is unclear. The CDR3 extends over 14 amino acids. CDR1 is MDHEN, CDR2 SYDVKM, per germline. Trimming shortened V by 1 base and J by 10 bases, and 16 bases separated the two germline ends. The CDR3 spells CASSLSMRVSGAFF. As DNA, the CDR3 is TGTGCCAGCAGTTTATCGATGAGGGTGTCGGGAGCTTTCTTT.

This sequence joins TRBV28 and TRBJ2-5; D possibly corresponds to TRBD2 (6 bases). CDR1 is MDHEN, CDR2 SYDVKM, per germline. V lost 5 bases, J lost 4 bases, and 17 bases lay in between. The CDR3 extends over 15 amino acids. CDR3 DNA: TGTGCCAGCAGTCCCCCGGGACTTAGAGTAGAGACCCAGTACTTC. It translates to CASSPPGLRVETQYF.

V usage is TRBV27 and J usage is TRBJ2-5, with TRBD2 matching 8 bases. V was clipped by 5 bases and J by 4 bases; unmatched bases: 3. This CDR3 has 13 amino acids. Germline CDR1 reads MNHEY; CDR2 reads SMNVEV (reference sequence). The CDR3 loop is CASSASGRETQYF. Written as DNA, the CDR3 is TGTGCCAGCAGTGCCAGCGGGAGAGAGACCCAGTACTTC.

The CDR3 DNA follows: TGTGCCAGCAGCTTACTGGCCCAGACCAATGAGCAGTTCTTC. Its translation is CASSLLAQTNEQFF. V is TRBV7-2 and J is TRBJ2-1; the D is unclear. CDR1 is SGHTA and CDR2 is FQGNSA in the germline V gene. The CDR3 contains 14 residues. Deletions cut 2 bases from V and 6 bases from J, with 11 bases between.